This TCR beta chain was recovered during a study of T cells in Graves' hyperthyroidism and ophthalmopathy. The CDR3 has 16 amino acids. Germline lookup yields CDR1 MGHDK and CDR2 SYGVNS. V lost 1 base to trimming and J lost 8 bases; unmatched junction nucleotides: 9. TCR beta CDR3 region amplification was performed from RNA transcripts. First-round RT-PCR of the TCR CDR3 relied on the HTBI primer set. Each CDR3 protein gets one entry after TCRdb re-called the multiplex PCR reads with MiXCR. The profile shows about 600,000 distinct CDR3 sequences, about 14% of them singletons. V usage is TRBV25-1 and J usage is TRBJ2-1; 9 positions agree with TRBD2. The sample was blood. The TCR originated in a woman in her forties or fifties with Graves' ophthalmopathy. The CDR3 loop reads CASSEWPAGGRDEQFF. The CDR3 DNA reads as TGTGCCAGCAGTGAATGGCCGGCGGGAGGGCGGGATGAGCAGTTCTTC.